This TCR beta chain originates from a study of T cells in localized non-small cell lung cancer (dated by TCRdb to 2019 to 2021). As for the study more broadly: Comparing tumors with uninvolved tumor-adjacent lungs, the study looked at the T cell repertoires of fewer than 250 patients with early-stage NSCLC. All 240 or so NSCLC patients in the cohort were treatment-naive and had localized lung tumors that were resected. NSCLC patients had a mean age of around 66 years, and fewer than 150 were male and about a hundred female. General study outcomes and caveats: Because multi-region tumor sequencing was not performed, intratumor heterogeneity could not be ruled out. The highest T cell clonality was observed in uninvolved tumor-adjacent lung, where clonality exceeded that of tumor, suggesting that antigenic responses were more focused in uninvolved tumor-adjacent lung. A median of approximately 50 of the top 100 tumor clones turned up in the paired uninvolved adjacent lung, and roughly 28 of those clones also ranked among the top 100 of that same adjacent lung. Higher blood T cell density associated with longer overall survival, while higher adjacent-lung clonality associated with shorter survival. Because of the exploratory design, TCR variables were selected using unadjusted p-values without false-discovery rate correction.

TCR beta CDR3 regions were sequenced from DNA using the immunoSEQ Assay. The source study handled its data this way. To compute T cell density, TCR beta template counts were normalized to usable DNA, which was estimated by amplifying housekeeping genes. Richness was estimated using the preseqR package, with extrapolation to 400,000 templates for PBMC samples and to 120,000 templates for tissue samples. Clonality was defined as one minus Pielou's evenness. Differential abundance testing on productive amino-acid clonotypes, with a minimum total count of 5 and an alpha of 0.1, was used to identify tissue-enriched TCRs. The Jaccard Index and the Morisita Overlap Index were used to measure how much the repertoires overlapped between compartments. GLIPH grouped TCR beta CDR3s together with public tetramer-defined viral CDR3s, and a viral motif had to include at least three viral sequences and show V-gene enrichment. Imported from immuneACCESS, the table was reduced by TCRdb to in-frame sequences with V and J called. These copies leave out some clones; in studies compared against another copy, an unresolved V gene accounts for under half, and the cause of the remainder is not known. Clone size and V and J calls were adopted from that table, with D and trimming inferred from the DNA. The sample table shows 25,000 to 30,000 clones, and more than 75% are seen once. About an eighth of the sample is held by the ten biggest clonotypes.

To note about this clone: Which antigen it targets is not known. There are no base qualities to consult, and no much larger clone falls within one base.

At diagnosis, tumor, uninvolved tumor-adjacent lung and peripheral blood were collected and then preserved as a mix of FFPE and fresh-frozen material. Blood samples were analyzed as peripheral blood mononuclear cells for TCR repertoire profiling. The source was peripheral blood, collected before any cancer treatment. This clonotype was sampled from a female donor older than 55 with stage III squamous cell lung carcinoma.

The CDR3 is CASSANGGGNTGELFF. The DNA reads TGTGCCAGCAGCGCGAACGGGGGGGGGAACACCGGGGAGCTGTTTTTT. Recombination linked TRBV7-3 to TRBJ2-2, and 8 junctional nucleotides match TRBD2. The CDR3 sequence holds 16 residues, the cysteine and phenylalanine included. The entry retains the CDR3 DNA only, 48 bases that are in frame from base 1. Ends trimmed: V by 5 bases, J by 1 base; bases unmatched to a gene: 6. The germline V gene provides CDR1 SGHTA and CDR2 FQGTGA.